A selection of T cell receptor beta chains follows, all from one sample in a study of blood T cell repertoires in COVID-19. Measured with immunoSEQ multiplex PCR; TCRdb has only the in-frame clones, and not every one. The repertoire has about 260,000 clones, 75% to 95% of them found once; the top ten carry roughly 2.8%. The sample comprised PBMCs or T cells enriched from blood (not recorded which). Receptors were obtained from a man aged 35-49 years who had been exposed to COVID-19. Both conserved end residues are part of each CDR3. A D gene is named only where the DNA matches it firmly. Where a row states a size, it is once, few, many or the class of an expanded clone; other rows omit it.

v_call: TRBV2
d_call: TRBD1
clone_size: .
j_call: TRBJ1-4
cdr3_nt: TGTGCCAGCAGTGTTCCGGGACAGACTGAAAAACTGTTTTTT
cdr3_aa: CASSVPGQTEKLFF

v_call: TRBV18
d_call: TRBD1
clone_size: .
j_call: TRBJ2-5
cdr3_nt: TGTGCCAGCTCACCGTATAGGGACAGGGTACGGCAAGAGACCCAGTACTTC
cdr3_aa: CASSPYRDRVRQETQYF

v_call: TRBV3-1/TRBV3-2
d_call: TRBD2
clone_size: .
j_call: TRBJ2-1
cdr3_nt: TGTGCCAGCAGCCAAGATCTCGGGAGGGATTACAATGAGCAGTTCTTC
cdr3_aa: CASSQDLGRDYNEQFF

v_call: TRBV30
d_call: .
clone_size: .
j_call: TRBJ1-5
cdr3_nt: TGTGCCTGGAGTGGGGAGGTTGGCAATCAGCCCCAGCATTTT
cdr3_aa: CAWSGEVGNQPQHF

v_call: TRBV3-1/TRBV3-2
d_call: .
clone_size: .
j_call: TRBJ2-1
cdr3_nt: TGTGCCAGCAGCCACCCAACAGGGCTCTCCTACAATGAGCAGTTCTTC
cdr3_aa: CASSHPTGLSYNEQFF

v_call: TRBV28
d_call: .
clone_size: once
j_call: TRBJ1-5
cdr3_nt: TGTGCCAGCAGTACGACAGCTCAGCATTTT
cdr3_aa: CASSTTAQHF

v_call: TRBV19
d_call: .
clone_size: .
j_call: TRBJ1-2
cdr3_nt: TGTGCCAGTAGCGATACCCGACAGGTCAATGTGTATGGCTACACCTTC
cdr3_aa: CASSDTRQVNVYGYTF

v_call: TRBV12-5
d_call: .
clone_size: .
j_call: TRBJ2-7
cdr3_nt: TGTGCTAGTGGCCCGCCCTATAGAGGCGAGCAGTACTTC
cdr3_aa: CASGPPYRGEQYF

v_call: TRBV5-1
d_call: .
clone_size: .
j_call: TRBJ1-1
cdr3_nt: TGCGCCAGCAGCTTAGAGGGACACCTTGAAGCTTTCTTT
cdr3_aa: CASSLEGHLEAFF

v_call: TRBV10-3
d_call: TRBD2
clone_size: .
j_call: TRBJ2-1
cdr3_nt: TGTGCCACTTCTTCTAGCGGGGTCTACAATGAGCAGTTCTTC
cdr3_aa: CATSSSGVYNEQFF

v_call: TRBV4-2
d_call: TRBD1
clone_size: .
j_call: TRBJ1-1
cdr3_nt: TGTGCCAGCAGCCAACAGGGGGCTGGTGGGAACACTGAAGCTTTCTTT
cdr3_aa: CASSQQGAGGNTEAFF

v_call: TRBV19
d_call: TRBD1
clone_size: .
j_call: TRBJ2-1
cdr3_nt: TGTGCCACCGGGGACAGGATATCCTACAATGAGCAGTTCTTC
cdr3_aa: CATGDRISYNEQFF

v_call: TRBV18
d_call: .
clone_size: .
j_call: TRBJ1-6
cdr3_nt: TGTGCCAGCTCACCCGGAGATGGGTCACCCCTCCACTTT
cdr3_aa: CASSPGDGSPLHF

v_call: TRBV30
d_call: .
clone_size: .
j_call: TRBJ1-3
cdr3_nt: TGTGCCTGGAGCCGACAGGTTAAAAGAAACACCATATATTTT
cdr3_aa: CAWSRQVKRNTIYF

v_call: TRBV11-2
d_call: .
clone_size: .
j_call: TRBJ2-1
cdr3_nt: TGTGCCAGCAAAGGACTGGGTCGTGTCAACGAGCAGTTCTTC
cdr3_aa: CASKGLGRVNEQFF

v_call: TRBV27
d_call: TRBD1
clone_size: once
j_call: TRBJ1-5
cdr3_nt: TGTGCCAGCAGTCCTCTAGGGGCAGGGGGAAATCAGCCCCAGCATTTT
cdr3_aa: CASSPLGAGGNQPQHF

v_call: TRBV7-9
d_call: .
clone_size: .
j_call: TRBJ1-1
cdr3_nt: TGTGCCAGCAGCTTAGCGGGCCAGTCTGAAGCTTTCTTT
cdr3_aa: CASSLAGQSEAFF

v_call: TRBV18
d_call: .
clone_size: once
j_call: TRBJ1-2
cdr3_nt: TGTGCCAGCTCACAAGGGTCCCTTGGCGGGAGCTATGGCTACACCTTC
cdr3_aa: CASSQGSLGGSYGYTF

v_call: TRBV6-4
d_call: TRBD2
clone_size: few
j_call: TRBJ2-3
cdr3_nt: TGTGCCAGCAGTGACGGGACTAGCGGGACAGATACGCAGTATTTT
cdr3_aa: CASSDGTSGTDTQYF

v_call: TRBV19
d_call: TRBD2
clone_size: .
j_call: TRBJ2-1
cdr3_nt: TGTGCCAGTAGGGATTCGACTAGCGGAGCCTACAATGAGCAGTTCTTC
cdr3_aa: CASRDSTSGAYNEQFF

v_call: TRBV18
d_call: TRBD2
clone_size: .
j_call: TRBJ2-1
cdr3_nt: TGTGCCAGCTCACCACCCCCGGCTAGCGGGAGAGGCAATGAGCAGTTCTTC
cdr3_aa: CASSPPPASGRGNEQFF

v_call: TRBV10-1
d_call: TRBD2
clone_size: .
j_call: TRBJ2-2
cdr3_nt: TGCGCCAGCAGTGACCCGGGGGGGAACACCGGGGAGCTGTTTTTT
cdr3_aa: CASSDPGGNTGELFF

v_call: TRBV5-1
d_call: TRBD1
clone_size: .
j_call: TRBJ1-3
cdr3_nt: TGCGCCAGCAGCTCGTTACAGGGGACTTCTGGAAACACCATATATTTT
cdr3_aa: CASSSLQGTSGNTIYF

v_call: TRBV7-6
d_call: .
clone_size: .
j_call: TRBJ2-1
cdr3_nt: TGTGCCAGCAGCTTAGCGTCTAGCTCTACCCACTACAATGAGCAGTTCTTC
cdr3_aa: CASSLASSSTHYNEQFF

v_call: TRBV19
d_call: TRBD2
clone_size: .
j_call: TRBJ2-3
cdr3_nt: TGTGCCAGTAGTGCGGGAGTGGCAGATACGCAGTATTTT
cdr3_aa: CASSAGVADTQYF